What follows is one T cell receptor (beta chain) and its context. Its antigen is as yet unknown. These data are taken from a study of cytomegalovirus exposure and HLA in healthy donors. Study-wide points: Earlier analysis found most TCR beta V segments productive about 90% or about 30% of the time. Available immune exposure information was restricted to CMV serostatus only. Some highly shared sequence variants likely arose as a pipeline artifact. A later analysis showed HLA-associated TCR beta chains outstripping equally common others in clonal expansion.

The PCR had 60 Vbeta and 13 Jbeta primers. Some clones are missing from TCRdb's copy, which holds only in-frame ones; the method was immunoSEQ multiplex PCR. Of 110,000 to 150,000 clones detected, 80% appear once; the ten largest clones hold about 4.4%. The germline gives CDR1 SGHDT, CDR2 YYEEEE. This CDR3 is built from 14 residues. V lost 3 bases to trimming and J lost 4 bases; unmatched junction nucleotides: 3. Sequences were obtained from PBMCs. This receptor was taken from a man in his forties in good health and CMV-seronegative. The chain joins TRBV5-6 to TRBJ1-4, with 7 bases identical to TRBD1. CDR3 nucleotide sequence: TGTGCCAGCAGCTGGACAGGCTTTAATGAAAAACTGTTTTTT. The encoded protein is CASSWTGFNEKLFF.